The rows below give T cell receptor beta chains drawn from one sample of a study of regulatory T cells in long-lasting Graves disease. In TCRdb, the multiplex PCR reads were re-called with MiXCR into one record per CDR3 protein. The sample holds about 400,000 distinct CDR3 sequences; around 20% are singletons and the top ten take about a fifth. The source was peripheral blood mononuclear cells (PBMCs), collected when the disease was refractory, from a patient treated with antithyroid drugs. The receptor set was obtained from a female donor with Graves disease. The CDR3 runs from the conserved cysteine through the conserved F or W. D genes are given only for firm matches. Clone size is given for some rows only: seen once, a few or many times, or a class if the clone is expanded.

D gene	V gene	clone size	J gene	CDR3 protein	CDR3 DNA
TRBD2	TRBV7-8	NA	TRBJ2-2	CASSRRLAGTNTGELFF	TGTGCCAGCAGCCGTCGACTAGCGGGAACGAACACCGGGGAGCTGTTTTTT
TRBD1	TRBV28	many	TRBJ2-7	CASASPQGQGAGEQYF	TGTGCCAGCGCCTCCCCCCAGGGACAGGGGGCGGGGGAGCAGTACTTC
NA	TRBV28	many	TRBJ1-2	CASSTTDPSPPYGYTF	TGTGCCAGCAGTACGACAGACCCATCTCCCCCCTATGGCTACACCTTC
NA	TRBV7-2	many	TRBJ1-1	CASSLDQSEAFF	TGTGCCAGCAGCTTAGATCAATCTGAAGCTTTCTTT
NA	TRBV20-1	many	TRBJ1-5	CSARDETAPLRNQPQHF	TGCAGTGCTAGAGATGAGACCGCTCCCTTACGCAATCAGCCCCAGCATTTT
TRBD2	TRBV12-3/TRBV12-4	many	TRBJ2-2	CASSFIAGTNTGELFF	TGTGCCAGCAGTTTTATAGCGGGAACGAACACCGGGGAGCTGTTTTTT
NA	TRBV18	many	TRBJ2-5	CASSPGQSAQYF	TGTGCCAGCTCACCTGGACAGTCCGCCCAGTACTTC
NA	TRBV29-1	few	TRBJ2-3	CSVDFTDTQYF	TGCAGCGTGGACTTCACAGATACGCAGTATTTT
NA	TRBV28	many	TRBJ1-1	CASSRPRTLNTEAFF	TGTGCCAGCAGTCGCCCACGGACCTTAAACACTGAAGCTTTCTTT
TRBD1	TRBV20-1	many	TRBJ2-7	CSAPKVGQGINEQYF	TGCAGTGCCCCCAAGGTCGGACAGGGGATCAACGAGCAGTACTTC
NA	TRBV12-3/TRBV12-4	many	TRBJ1-5	CASSPRTVRPQHF	TGTGCCAGCAGTCCGAGGACCGTCCGGCCCCAGCATTTT
NA	TRBV19	NA	TRBJ1-5	CASRYRKEGNQPQHF	TGTGCCAGTAGGTACAGAAAGGAGGGCAATCAGCCCCAGCATTTT
TRBD2	TRBV4-1	NA	TRBJ2-7	CASSQGSSGDSYEQYF	TGCGCCAGCAGCCAAGGTTCAAGCGGGGACTCCTACGAGCAGTACTTC
TRBD2	TRBV29-1	NA	TRBJ2-5	CSVRWTSILETQYF	TGCAGCGTTCGTTGGACTAGTATTCTGGAGACCCAGTACTTC
NA	TRBV2	NA	TRBJ2-1	CASSERFGDEQFF	TGTGCCAGCAGTGAAAGGTTTGGGGATGAGCAGTTCTTC
NA	TRBV7-2	NA	TRBJ2-7	CASSPAQISHEQYF	TGTGCCAGCAGCCCCGCACAGATCTCCCACGAGCAGTACTTC
NA	TRBV6-5	NA	TRBJ1-1	CASSYPEGGGYTEAFF	TGTGCCAGCAGTTACCCCGAGGGCGGGGGTTATACTGAAGCTTTCTTT
TRBD2	TRBV16	many	TRBJ2-7	CASSQSAGSYEQYF	TGTGCCAGCAGCCAATCAGCGGGGTCCTACGAGCAGTACTTC
TRBD1	TRBV24-1	NA	TRBJ1-5	CATSKPHRDRVLVCNQPQHF	TGTGCCACCAGTAAACCCCACCGGGACAGGGTCCTTGTTTGCAATCAGCCCCAGCATTTT
NA	TRBV27	many	TRBJ2-7	CASSLNGGYEQYF	TGTGCCAGCAGTTTGAACGGGGGTTACGAGCAGTACTTC
NA	TRBV2	many	TRBJ2-7	CASSEAGYRDNSF	TGTGCCAGCAGTGAAGCGGGGTACCGGGACAACAGCTTC
NA	TRBV7-2	NA	TRBJ2-3	CASSLALRSLDTQYF	TGTGCCAGCAGCTTAGCTCTTAGATCTCTGGATACGCAGTATTTT
NA	TRBV3-1	many	TRBJ2-5	CASSQITGDFQETQYF	TGTGCCAGCAGCCAAATAACGGGAGATTTCCAAGAGACCCAGTACTTC
TRBD1	TRBV6-2/TRBV6-3	NA	TRBJ1-6	CASSPPGQYNSPLHF	TGTGCCAGCAGTCCACCGGGACAGTATAATTCACCCCTCCACTTT
NA	TRBV25-1	NA	TRBJ2-7	CASIAPGIYEQYF	TGTGCCAGCATTGCCCCCGGTATCTACGAGCAGTACTTC
TRBD2	TRBV7-2	NA	TRBJ2-7	CASSKPGLAGGVGEQYF	TGTGCCAGCAGTAAACCGGGACTAGCGGGGGGGGTAGGCGAGCAGTACTTC
NA	TRBV27	NA	TRBJ1-2	CASSLRPSYGYTF	TGTGCCAGCAGTTTAAGGCCGTCTTATGGCTACACCTTC
NA	TRBV20-1	many	TRBJ2-5	CSASLLVGQETQYF	TGCAGTGCTAGTTTATTAGTGGGCCAAGAGACCCAGTACTTC
NA	TRBV20-1	few	TRBJ2-7	CSGRGLDQWQYF	TGCAGTGGCAGAGGACTCGACCAGTGGCAGTACTTC
NA	TRBV29-1	NA	TRBJ1-1	CSVCPFGAMNTEAFF	TGCAGCGTTTGCCCCTTTGGGGCTATGAACACTGAAGCTTTCTTT
NA	TRBV7-2	few	TRBJ1-4	CASSLVGSSVNEKLFF	TGTGCCAGCAGCTTAGTAGGCTCCAGCGTTAATGAAAAACTGTTTTTT
NA	TRBV11-2	few	TRBJ2-2	CASSWTENTGELFF	TGTGCCAGCAGCTGGACAGAGAACACCGGGGAGCTGTTTTTT
NA	TRBV11-3	many	TRBJ1-1	CASSLRGSLNTEAFF	TGTGCCAGCAGCTTAAGAGGGAGTCTGAACACTGAAGCTTTCTTT
NA	TRBV20-1	many	TRBJ2-7	CSARDPRQGYEQYF	TGCAGTGCTAGAGATCCTAGGCAGGGCTACGAGCAGTACTTC
TRBD2	TRBV6-5	many	TRBJ2-7	CASSYEGLVIPEQYF	TGTGCCAGCAGTTACGAGGGACTAGTTATCCCCGAGCAGTACTTC
TRBD1	TRBV30	many	TRBJ1-1	CAWSANRGTEAFF	TGTGCCTGGAGTGCCAACAGGGGCACTGAAGCTTTCTTT
NA	TRBV7-2	many	TRBJ2-5	CASSLRGGTPYRETQYF	TGTGCCAGCAGCCTAAGGGGAGGGACACCGTACAGAGAGACCCAGTACTTC